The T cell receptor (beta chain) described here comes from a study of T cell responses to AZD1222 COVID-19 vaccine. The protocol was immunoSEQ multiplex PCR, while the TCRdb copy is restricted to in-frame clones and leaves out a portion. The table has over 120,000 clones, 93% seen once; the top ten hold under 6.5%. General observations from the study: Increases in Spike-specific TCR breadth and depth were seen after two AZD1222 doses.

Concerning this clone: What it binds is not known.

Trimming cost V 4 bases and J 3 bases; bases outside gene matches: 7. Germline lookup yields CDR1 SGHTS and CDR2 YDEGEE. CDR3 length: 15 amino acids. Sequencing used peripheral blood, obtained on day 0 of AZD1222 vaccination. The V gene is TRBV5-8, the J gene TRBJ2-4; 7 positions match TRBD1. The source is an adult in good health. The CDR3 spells CASSQDRDRKNIQYF. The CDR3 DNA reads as TGTGCCAGCAGCCAAGACAGGGATCGCAAAAACATTCAGTACTTC.